This T cell receptor (beta chain) was captured in a study of blood T cell repertoires in COVID-19. Libraries were prepared by immunoSEQ multiplex PCR; TCRdb keeps only in-frame clonotypes and omits some of them. The repertoire has 350,000 to 400,000 clones, roughly 89% of them found once; the top ten carry about 7%. Germline V gene lookup returns CDR1 LGHNA and CDR2 YSLEER. V dropped 2 bases and J dropped 1; count of bases not matched to a gene: 5. This CDR3 comprises 17 residues. The specimen sequenced was peripheral blood. The chain couples TRBV4-3 to TRBJ2-3, with 11 bases fitting TRBD2. The clonotype was recovered from a man between 18 and 29 years old with active or convalescent COVID-19. The CDR3 coding sequence is TGCGCCAGCAGCCAACTAGCGGGGGGACTCGGCACAGATACGCAGTATTTT. Encoded protein: CASSQLAGGLGTDTQYF.